The 7 T cell receptor beta chains presented below share a single source sample, sequenced in a study of technical replicates of blood from several donors. Clones were read by immunoSEQ multiplex PCR, and TCRdb kept only the in-frame ones, dropping some. The sample carries roughly 60,000 clones, over 90% recorded once. Specimen: PBMCs. Receptor source: a human donor in good health. Some clones in this sample may be carry-over from other donors' samples.

The chain links TRBV5-1 to TRBJ1-2, with a tentative D call TRBD1 (5 bases). The CDR3 has 13 residues. The ends were cut back, 4 bases at V and 8 bases at J, with 15 bases in the middle. Germline V gene data show CDR1 as SGHRS and CDR2 as YFSETQ. CDR3 sequence: CASSPSRGEGYTF. The CDR3 DNA follows: TGCGCCAGCAGCCCCAGCCGGGGGGAAGGCTACACCTTC.

The chain combines TRBV2 with TRBJ1-5; D is uncertain. The V gene's germline CDR1 is SNHLY and CDR2 FYNNEI. V was trimmed by 1 base and J by 0 bases, leaving 10 bases between them. The CDR3 is 16 amino acids. The CDR3 loop reads CASSEGTNYSNQPQHF. The CDR3, as DNA: TGTGCCAGCAGTGAAGGAACGAACTATAGCAATCAGCCCCAGCATTTT.

The gene calls are TRBV30 and TRBJ2-2, with 9 bases aligning to TRBD1. With V trimmed by 0 bases and J by 8 bases, 10 bases remained unmatched. The V gene's germline CDR1 is GTSNPN and CDR2 SVGIG (reference sequence). This CDR3 contains 16 residues. This chain's CDR3 is CAWSVPDRGLNGELFF. In nucleotides, the CDR3 is TGTGCCTGGAGTGTACCGGACAGGGGATTGAATGGGGAGCTGTTTTTT.

The chain employs TRBV6-5 and TRBJ1-4; D is unresolved. V lost 5 bases and J 2 bases, leaving 12 bases between the germline ends. This CDR3 has 15 amino acids. Germline V gene sequence: CDR1 MNHEY, CDR2 SVGAGI. CDR3 sequence: CASSTTRVTNEKLFF. CDR3 nucleotide sequence: TGTGCCAGCAGTACCACGAGGGTTACTAATGAAAAACTGTTTTTT.

CDR3 region: CASSLGRGKHF. CDR3 coding DNA: TGTGCCAGCAGCTTAGGGAGGGGTAAGCATTTT. V is TRBV7-9 and J is TRBJ1-5; possible D gene TRBD1, 5 bases. From germline, CDR1 is SEHNR and CDR2 FQNEAQ (reference sequence). This CDR3 contains 11 residues. V shed 1 base and J shed 14 bases, with 9 bases lying between them.

The count of this clone is one. The rearrangement uses TRBV27 and TRBJ2-7; TRBD2 agrees at 7 bases. Unmatched junction bases numbered 13, after V lost 3 bases and J lost 5 bases. Germline values: CDR1 MNHEY, CDR2 SMNVEV (reference sequence). The CDR3 spans 16 residues. The CDR3 loop reads CASSLWTGGLKNEQYF. Written as DNA, the CDR3 is TGTGCCAGCAGTTTGTGGACGGGAGGTTTAAAAAACGAGCAGTACTTC.

The chain is built from TRBV5-1 and TRBJ2-5, with 13 bases matching TRBD2. Germline V gene data show CDR1 as SGHRS and CDR2 as YFSETQ. The length of the CDR3 is 17 residues. J lost 4 bases, V lost 0 bases, and 6 bases had no gene match. Here the CDR3 DNA reads TGCGCCAGCAGCTTGGGACTAGCGGGGGGCGTTGGAGAGACCCAGTACTTC. It translates to CASSLGLAGGVGETQYF.